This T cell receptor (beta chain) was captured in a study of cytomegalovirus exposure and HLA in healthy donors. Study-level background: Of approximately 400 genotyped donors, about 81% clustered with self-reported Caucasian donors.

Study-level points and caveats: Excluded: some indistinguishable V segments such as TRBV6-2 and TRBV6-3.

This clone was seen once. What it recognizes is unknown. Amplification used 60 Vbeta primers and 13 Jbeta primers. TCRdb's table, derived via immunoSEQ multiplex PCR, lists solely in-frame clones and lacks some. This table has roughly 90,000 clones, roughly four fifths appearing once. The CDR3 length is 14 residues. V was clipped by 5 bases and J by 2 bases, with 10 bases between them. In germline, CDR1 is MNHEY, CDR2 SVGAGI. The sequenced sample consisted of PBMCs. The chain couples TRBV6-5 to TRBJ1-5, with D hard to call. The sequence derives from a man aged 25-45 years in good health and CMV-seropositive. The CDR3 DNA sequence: TGTGCCAGCAGTCAGGATTCGGGCAATCAGCCCCAGCATTTT. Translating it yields CASSQDSGNQPQHF.